This TCR beta chain emerged from a study of graft-versus-host responses after intestinal transplantation (dated by TCRdb to the early 2020s). Describing the broader study: The transplants that recipients received were multivisceral, liver-intestinal, or isolated intestinal. Every recipient was given anti-thymocyte globulin induction, then maintenance tacrolimus and steroids for around three years. After intestinal transplantation, graft-versus-host and host-versus-graft alloreactive T cell clones were followed in the graft, circulation and bone marrow using bulk TCR-beta CDR3 sequencing. To identify alloreactive clones, pre-transplant mixed lymphocyte reaction products were sequenced and then compared with unstimulated pre-transplant donor and recipient T cells. The cohort enrolled about two dozen intestinal transplant recipients, one of whom was a retransplant, and a few patients without pretransplant specimens were excluded. A peak of at least 4% donor T cells among recipient peripheral blood mononuclear cells was the definition used for donor T cell macrochimerism. Instead of going to the commercial service, samples from three later patients were sequenced in-house on an Illumina MiSeq and processed with MiXCR. Points the paper makes about the study in general: Early after transplant, declines in HvG clones were associated with peak levels of circulating GvH clones. High GvH to HvG T cell clonal ratios were observed in the allografts of patients with donor T cell macrochimerism. The conclusions were limited by the relatively low number and heterogeneity of the intestinal transplant patients. GvH clones were detected in recipient bone marrow, and some appeared earlier in ileal mucosa or blood, consistent with an intestinal mucosal origin.

Measured from the cysteine to the phenylalanine, the CDR3 is 15 residues long. Only the CDR3 region is kept as DNA, spanning 45 bases read in frame from base 1. For CDR1 and CDR2, the germline V gene lists SGHRS and YFSETQ. V sheds 1 base and J sheds 2 bases, leaving 9 bases between their ends. Reading the label with the study, this specimen's time point is: cells obtained before transplantation from donor or recipient. CD3+CD4+ and CD3+CD8+ populations were FACS-sorted from unstimulated pre-transplant donor and recipient cells taken from spleen or lymph nodes. Libraries were prepared through the immunoSEQ multiplex PCR assay. For most patients, genomic DNA was isolated using the Qiagen DNeasy Blood and Tissue Kit and was shipped frozen to Adaptive Biotechnologies for TCR sequencing. For most patients, high-throughput TCR-beta CDR3 sequencing of genomic DNA was performed by Adaptive Biotechnologies. The authors' pipeline ran thus. TCR sequencing data for some 17 patients were retrieved from Adaptive's ImmunoSEQ software; a few other patients were processed with MiXCR and VDJtools. CD4 versus CD8 sorting errors were corrected by removing sequences found in both subsets at a frequency ratio below 5:1. Because the origin of CDR3 nucleotide sequences shared between donor and recipient could not be assigned, those sequences were removed. At least 2-fold expansion over unstimulated cells and a minimum CFSE-low frequency of 0.002% (template counts) or 0.001% (read counts) were required for clones to be classified as alloreactive. Mappable clones were those detected in sequenced pre-transplant spleen, lymph node, or MLR CFSE-low populations of the donor or recipient. The cumulative frequency of alloreactive clones was calculated as a percentage of all sequences, weighted by copy number. TCRdb holds this immuneACCESS table with in-frame rearrangements only. Some clones are missing; in checked studies, unresolved V genes explain under half, and the rest has no known cause. V and J calls and clone size are given by that table; D and trimming were obtained from the DNA. The sample contains tens of thousands of clones, 93% of them found a single time. The ten most abundant clones make up 2% to 2.5% of the sample.

About this clone itself: Its specific antigen is unknown. Per-base quality was not reported, and no clone a single base away is much larger than it.

The chain was built from TRBV5-1 and TRBJ1-4, and TRBD1 may be the D gene, going by 5 matching bases. This sequence originates from a human donor who received an intestinal transplant. The sequencing used unstimulated CD8+ T cells sorted from spleen or lymph node cells, collected before intestinal transplant. The sequenced DNA is TGCGCCAGCAGCTTGCTTCCAGGGACTAATGAAAAACTGTTTTTT. Translation gives CASSLLPGTNEKLFF.